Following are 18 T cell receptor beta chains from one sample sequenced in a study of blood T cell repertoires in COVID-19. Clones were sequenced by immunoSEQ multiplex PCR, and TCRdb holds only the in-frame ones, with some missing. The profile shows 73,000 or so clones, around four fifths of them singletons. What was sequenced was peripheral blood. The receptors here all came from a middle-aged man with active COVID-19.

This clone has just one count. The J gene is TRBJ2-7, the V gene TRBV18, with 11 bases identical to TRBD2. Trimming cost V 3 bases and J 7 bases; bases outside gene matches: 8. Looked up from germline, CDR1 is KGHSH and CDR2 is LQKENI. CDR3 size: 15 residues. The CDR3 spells CASSPEEGLADEQYF. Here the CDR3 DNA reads TGTGCCAGCTCACCCGAGGAGGGACTAGCGGATGAGCAGTACTTC.

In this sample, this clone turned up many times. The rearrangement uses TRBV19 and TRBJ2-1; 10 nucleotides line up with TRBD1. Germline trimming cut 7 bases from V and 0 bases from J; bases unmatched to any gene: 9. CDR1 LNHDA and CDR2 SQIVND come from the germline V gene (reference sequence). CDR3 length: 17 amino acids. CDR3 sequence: CASTIGQGVISYNEQFF. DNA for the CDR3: TGTGCCAGTACCATCGGACAGGGGGTTATCTCCTACAATGAGCAGTTCTTC. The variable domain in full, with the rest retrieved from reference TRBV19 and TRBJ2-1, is DGGITQSPKYLFRKEGQNVTLSCEQNLNHDAMYWYRQDPGQGLRLIYYSQIVNDFQKGDIAEGYSVSREKKESFPLTVTSAQKNPTAFYLCASTIGQGVISYNEQFFGPGTRLTVL.

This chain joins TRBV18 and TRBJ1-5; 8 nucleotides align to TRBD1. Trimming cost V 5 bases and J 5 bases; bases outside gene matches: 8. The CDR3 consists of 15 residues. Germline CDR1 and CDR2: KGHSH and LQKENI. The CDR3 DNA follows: TGTGCCAGCTCAGAACAGGGGGGCCCGGATCAGCCCCAGCATTTT. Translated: CASSEQGGPDQPQHF.

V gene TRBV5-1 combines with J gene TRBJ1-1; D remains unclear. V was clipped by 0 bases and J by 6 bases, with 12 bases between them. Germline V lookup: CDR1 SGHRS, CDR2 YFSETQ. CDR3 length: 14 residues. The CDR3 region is CASSLARGFSEAFF. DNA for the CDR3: TGCGCCAGCAGCTTGGCCCGGGGATTCTCTGAAGCTTTCTTT.

The CDR3 region has the DNA TGTGCCAGTAGTATCATCTCAGGGGTGAACACTGAAGCTTTCTTT. Its protein is CASSIISGVNTEAFF. The V and J genes are TRBV19 and TRBJ1-1; D is perhaps TRBD1 (6 bases). V lost 3 bases to trimming and J lost 0 bases, with 11 bases between them. Germline V gene sequence: CDR1 LNHDA, CDR2 SQIVND (reference sequence). The CDR3 runs 15 residues.

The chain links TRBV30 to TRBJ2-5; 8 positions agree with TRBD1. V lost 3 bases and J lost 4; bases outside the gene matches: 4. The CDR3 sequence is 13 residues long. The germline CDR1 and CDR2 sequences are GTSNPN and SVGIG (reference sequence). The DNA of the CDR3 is TGTGCCTGGAGCCGGACAGGGAGAGAGACCCAGTACTTC. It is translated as CAWSRTGRETQYF. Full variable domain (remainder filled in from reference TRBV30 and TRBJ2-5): SQTIHQWPATLVQPVGSPLSLECTVEGTSNPNLYWYRQAAGRGLQLLFYSVGIGQISSEVPQNLSASRPQDRQFILSSKKLLLSDSGFYLCAWSRTGRETQYFGPGTRLLVL.

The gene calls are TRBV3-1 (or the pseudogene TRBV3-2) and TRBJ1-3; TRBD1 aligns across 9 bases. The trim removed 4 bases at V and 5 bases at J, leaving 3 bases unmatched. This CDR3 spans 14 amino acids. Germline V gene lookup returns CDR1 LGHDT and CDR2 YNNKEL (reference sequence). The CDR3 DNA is TGTGCCAGCAGCCCGGGACAGGGCCGAAACACCATATATTTT. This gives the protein CASSPGQGRNTIYF.

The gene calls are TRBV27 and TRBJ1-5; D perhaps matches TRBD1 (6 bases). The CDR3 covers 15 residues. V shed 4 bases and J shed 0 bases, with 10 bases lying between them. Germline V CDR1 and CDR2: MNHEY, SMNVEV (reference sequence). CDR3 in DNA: TGTGCCAGCAGTTGGTACAGGGATAGCAATCAGCCCCAGCATTTT. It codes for CASSWYRDSNQPQHF.

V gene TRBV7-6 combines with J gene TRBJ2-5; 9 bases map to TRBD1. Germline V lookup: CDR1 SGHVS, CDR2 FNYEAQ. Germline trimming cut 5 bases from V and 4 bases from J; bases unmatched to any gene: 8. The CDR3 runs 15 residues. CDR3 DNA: TGTGCCAGCAGCCAGCCTACAGGGGGCGGAGAGACCCAGTACTTC. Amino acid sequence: CASSQPTGGGETQYF.

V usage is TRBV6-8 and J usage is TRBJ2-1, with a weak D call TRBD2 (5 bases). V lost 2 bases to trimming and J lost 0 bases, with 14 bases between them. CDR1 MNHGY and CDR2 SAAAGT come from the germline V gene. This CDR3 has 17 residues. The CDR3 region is CASSYPQSGSSYNEQFF. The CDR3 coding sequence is TGTGCCAGCAGTTACCCGCAAAGCGGAAGCTCCTACAATGAGCAGTTCTTC.

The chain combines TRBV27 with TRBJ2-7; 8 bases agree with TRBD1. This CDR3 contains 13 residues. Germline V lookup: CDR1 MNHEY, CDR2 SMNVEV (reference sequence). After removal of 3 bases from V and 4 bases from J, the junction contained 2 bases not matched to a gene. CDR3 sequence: CASSFRTGYEQYF. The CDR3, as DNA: TGTGCCAGCAGTTTTAGGACAGGGTACGAGCAGTACTTC.

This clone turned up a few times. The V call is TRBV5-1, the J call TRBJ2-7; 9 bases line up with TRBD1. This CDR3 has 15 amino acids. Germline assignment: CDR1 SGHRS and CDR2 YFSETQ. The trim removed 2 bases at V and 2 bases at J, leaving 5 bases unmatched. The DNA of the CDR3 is TGCGCCAGCAGCTTTTGGACAGGGGCCGCCTACGAGCAGTACTTC. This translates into CASSFWTGAAYEQYF.

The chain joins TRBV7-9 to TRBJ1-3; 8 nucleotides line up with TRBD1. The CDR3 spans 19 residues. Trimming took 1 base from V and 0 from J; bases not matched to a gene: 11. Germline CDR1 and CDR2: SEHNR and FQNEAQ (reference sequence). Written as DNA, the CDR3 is TGTGCCAGCAGCTTAGGAGGAAGCGGGACAGGACTCTCTGGAAACACCATATATTTT. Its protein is CASSLGGSGTGLSGNTIYF.

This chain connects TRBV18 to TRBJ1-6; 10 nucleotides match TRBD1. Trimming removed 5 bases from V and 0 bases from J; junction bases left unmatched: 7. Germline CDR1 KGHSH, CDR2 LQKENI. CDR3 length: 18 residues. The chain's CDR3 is CASSYDRGHSSYNSPLHF. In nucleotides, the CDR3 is TGTGCCAGCTCATACGACAGGGGGCATAGCTCCTATAATTCACCCCTCCACTTT.

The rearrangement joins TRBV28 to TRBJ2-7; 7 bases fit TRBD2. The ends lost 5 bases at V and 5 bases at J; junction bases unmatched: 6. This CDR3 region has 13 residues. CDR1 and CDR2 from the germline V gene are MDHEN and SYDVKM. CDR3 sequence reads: CASSETSFHEQYF. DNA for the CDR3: TGTGCCAGCAGTGAGACTAGCTTCCACGAGCAGTACTTC.

CDR3 sequence reads: CASSQARLAGGEQYF. CDR3 DNA sequence: TGCGCCAGCAGCCAAGCCAGACTAGCGGGCGGCGAGCAGTACTTC. This chain links TRBV4-3 with TRBJ2-7, with TRBD2 identical over 10 bases. The CDR3 contains 15 residues. V dropped 1 base and J dropped 6; count of bases not matched to a gene: 6. From germline, CDR1 is LGHNA and CDR2 YSLEER.

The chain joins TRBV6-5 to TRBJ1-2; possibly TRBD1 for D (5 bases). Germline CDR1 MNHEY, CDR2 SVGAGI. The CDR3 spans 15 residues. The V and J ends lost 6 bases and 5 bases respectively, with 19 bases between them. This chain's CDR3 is CASSNLGTGTYGYTF. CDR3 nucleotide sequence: TGTGCCAGCAGCAATCTCGGGACGGGGACTTATGGCTACACCTTC.

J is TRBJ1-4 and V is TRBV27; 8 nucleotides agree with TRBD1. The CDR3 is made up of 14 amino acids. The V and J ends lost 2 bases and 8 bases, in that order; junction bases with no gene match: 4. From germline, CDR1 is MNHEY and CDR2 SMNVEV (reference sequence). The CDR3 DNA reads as TGTGCCAGCAGTTTAGGACAGGGTAGAGAAAAACTGTTTTTT. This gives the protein CASSLGQGREKLFF.